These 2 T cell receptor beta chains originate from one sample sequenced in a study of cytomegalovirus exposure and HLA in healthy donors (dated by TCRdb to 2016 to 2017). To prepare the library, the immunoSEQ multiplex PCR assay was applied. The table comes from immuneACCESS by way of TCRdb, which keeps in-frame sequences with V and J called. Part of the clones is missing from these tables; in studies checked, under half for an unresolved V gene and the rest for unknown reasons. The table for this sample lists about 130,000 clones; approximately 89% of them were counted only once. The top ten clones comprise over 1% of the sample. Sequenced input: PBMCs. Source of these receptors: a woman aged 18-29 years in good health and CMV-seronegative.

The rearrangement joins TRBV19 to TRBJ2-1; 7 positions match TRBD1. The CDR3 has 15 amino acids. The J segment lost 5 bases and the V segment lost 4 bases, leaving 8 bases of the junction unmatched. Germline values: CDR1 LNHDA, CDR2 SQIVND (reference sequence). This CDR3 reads CASSTQGVGNNEQFF. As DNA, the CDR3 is TGTGCCAGTAGTACTCAGGGGGTCGGGAACAATGAGCAGTTCTTC.

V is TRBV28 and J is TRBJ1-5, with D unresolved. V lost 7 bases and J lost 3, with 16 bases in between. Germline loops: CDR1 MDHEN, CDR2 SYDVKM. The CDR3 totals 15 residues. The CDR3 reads CASTPDGNYNQPQHF. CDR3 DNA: TGTGCCAGCACCCCGGACGGGAACTACAATCAGCCCCAGCATTTT.